The clone carrying this T cell receptor (beta chain) has only a few counts. The antigen is undetermined. The data belong to a study of T cells after yellow fever vaccination. Study context: The authors prepared low-cell-number fractions using SMART-Seq v4 Ultra Low Input. Study outcomes and limitations: Abundant contaminating clonotypes from the bulk population could appear in FACS-sorted repertoires. Post-booster reappearance was seen for most primary-vaccination clones (96% CD4, 75% to 90% CD8).

This CDR3 is 15 amino acids long. Germline-derived CDR1 and CDR2 are SGHDT and YYEEEE. The V and J ends lost 3 bases and 6 bases respectively, with 18 bases between them. Researchers made TCR cDNA using 5'RACE template switching, and this step added a universal primer site and UMIs. TCRdb passed the 5' RACE reads through MiXCR, listing each CDR3 protein once. This repertoire shows about 220,000 distinct CDR3 sequences, under 3.5% found once; its top ten account for 3.2%. This specimen consisted of CD4+ T cells sorted from PBMCs, obtained 10 days after the yellow fever booster vaccination. The chain is built from TRBV5-6 and TRBJ1-1, with D perhaps matching TRBD1 (6 bases). The sequence came from a man younger than 35 who received the YFV17D yellow fever vaccine. This CDR3 is CASSWEPGGDAEAFF. CDR3 sequence (DNA): TGTGCCAGCAGCTGGGAGCCGGGGGGCGACGCTGAAGCTTTCTTT.